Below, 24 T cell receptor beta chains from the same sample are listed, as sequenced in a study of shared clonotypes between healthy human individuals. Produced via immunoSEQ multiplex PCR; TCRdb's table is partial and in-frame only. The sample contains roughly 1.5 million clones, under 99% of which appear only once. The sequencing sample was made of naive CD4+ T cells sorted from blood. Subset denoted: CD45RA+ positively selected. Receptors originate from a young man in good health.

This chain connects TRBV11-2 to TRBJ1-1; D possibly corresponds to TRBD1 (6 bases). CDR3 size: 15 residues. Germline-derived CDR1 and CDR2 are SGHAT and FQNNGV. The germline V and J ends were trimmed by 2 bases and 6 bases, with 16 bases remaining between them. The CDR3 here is CASSLPLRGLAEAFF. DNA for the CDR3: TGTGCCAGCAGCTTACCTCTTCGGGGGCTCGCTGAAGCTTTCTTT.

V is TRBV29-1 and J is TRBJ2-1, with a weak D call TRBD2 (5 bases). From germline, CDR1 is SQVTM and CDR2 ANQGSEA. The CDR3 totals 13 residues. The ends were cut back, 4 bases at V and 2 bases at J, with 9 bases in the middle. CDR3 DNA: TGCAGCGTTGGAGGGTCAACCTACAATGAGCAGTTCTTC. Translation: CSVGGSTYNEQFF.

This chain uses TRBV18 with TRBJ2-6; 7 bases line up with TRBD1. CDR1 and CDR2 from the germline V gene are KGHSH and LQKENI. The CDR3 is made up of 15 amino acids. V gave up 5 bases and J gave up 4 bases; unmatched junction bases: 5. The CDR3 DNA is TGTGCCAGCTCAACCACAGGGGTCGGGGCCAACGTCCTGACTTTC. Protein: CASSTTGVGANVLTF.

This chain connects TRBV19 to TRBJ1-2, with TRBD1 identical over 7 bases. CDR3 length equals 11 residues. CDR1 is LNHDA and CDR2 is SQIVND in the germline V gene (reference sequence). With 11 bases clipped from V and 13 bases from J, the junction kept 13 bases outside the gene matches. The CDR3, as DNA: TGTGCCTCCTACTGGGGACAGTCGATCACCTTC. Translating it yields CASYWGQSITF.

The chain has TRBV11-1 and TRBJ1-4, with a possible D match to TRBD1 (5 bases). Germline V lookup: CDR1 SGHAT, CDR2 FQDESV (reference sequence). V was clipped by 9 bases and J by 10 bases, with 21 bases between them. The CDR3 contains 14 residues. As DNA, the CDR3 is TGTGCCAGTCAGCTTACATACGAGGGGCTAAAACTGTTTTTT. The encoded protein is CASQLTYEGLKLFF.

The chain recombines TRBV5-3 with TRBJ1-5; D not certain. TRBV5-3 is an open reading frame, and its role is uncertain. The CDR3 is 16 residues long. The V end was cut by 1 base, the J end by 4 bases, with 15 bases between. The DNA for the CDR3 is TGTGCCAGAAGCTTGTATTTAGTTGTTGGTAATCAGCCCCAGCATTTT. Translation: CARSLYLVVGNQPQHF.

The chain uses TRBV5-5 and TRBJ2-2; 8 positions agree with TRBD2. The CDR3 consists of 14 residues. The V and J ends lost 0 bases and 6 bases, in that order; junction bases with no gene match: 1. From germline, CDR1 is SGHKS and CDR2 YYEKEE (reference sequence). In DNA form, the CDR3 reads TGTGCCAGCAGCTTGGGAGCGGGGGCCGGGGAGCTGTTTTTT. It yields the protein CASSLGAGAGELFF.

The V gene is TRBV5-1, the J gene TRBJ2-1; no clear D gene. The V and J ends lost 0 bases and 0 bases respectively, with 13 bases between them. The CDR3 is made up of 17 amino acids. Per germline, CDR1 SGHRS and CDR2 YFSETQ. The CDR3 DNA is TGCGCCAGCAGCTTGGCCGGAATGAGCAGCTCCTACAATGAGCAGTTCTTC. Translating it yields CASSLAGMSSSYNEQFF.

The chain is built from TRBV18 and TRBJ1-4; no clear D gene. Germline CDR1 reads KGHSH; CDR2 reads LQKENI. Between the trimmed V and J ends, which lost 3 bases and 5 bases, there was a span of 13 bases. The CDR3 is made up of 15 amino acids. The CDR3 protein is CASSPAERINEKLFF. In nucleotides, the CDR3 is TGTGCCAGCTCACCCGCCGAAAGGATCAATGAAAAACTGTTTTTT. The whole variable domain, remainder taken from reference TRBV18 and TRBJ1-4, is NAGVMQNPRHLVRRRGQEARLRCSPMKGHSHVYWYRQLPEEGLKFMVYLQKENIIDESGMPKERFSAEFPKEGPSILRIQQVVRGDSAAYFCASSPAERINEKLFFGSGTQLSVL.

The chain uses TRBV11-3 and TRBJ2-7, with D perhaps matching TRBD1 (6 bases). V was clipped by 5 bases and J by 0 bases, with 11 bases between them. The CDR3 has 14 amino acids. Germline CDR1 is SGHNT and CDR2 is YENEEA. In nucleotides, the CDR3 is TGTGCCAGCAGCGTAGGACAGAGCTCCTACGAGCAGTACTTC. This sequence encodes CASSVGQSSYEQYF. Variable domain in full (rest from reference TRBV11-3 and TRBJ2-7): EAGVVQSPRYKIIEKKQPVAFWCNPISGHNTLYWYLQNLGQGPELLIRYENEEAVDDSQLPKDRFSAERLKGVDSTLKIQPAELGDSAVYLCASSVGQSSYEQYFGPGTRLTVT.

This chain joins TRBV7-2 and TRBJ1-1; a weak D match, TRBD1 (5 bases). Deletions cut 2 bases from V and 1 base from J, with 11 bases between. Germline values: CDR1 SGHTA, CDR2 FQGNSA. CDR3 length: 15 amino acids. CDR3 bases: TGTGCCAGCAGCTTATCAGGGAGAGGGAACACTGAAGCTTTCTTT. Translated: CASSLSGRGNTEAFF.

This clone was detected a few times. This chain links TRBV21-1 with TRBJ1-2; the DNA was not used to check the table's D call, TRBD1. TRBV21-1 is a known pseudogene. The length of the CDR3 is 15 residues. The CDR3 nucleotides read TGTGCCAGCAGCAGTACAAACAGGGGGAAGTCTGGCTACACCTTC. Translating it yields CASSSTNRGKSGYTF.

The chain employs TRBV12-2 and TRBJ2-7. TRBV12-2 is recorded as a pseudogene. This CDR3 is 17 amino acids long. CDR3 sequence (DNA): TGTGCAAGTCGCTTAGCTCAGGGGCCGGTAGCGGCACACGAGCAGTACTTC. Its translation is CASRLAQGPVAAHEQYF.

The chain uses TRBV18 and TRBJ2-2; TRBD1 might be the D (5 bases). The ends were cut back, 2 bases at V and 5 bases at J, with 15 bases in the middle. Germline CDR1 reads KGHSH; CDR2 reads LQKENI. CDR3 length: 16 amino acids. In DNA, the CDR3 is TGTGCCAGCTCACCAATGGGGCAGTCTGAAACCGGGGAGCTGTTTTTT. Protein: CASSPMGQSETGELFF.

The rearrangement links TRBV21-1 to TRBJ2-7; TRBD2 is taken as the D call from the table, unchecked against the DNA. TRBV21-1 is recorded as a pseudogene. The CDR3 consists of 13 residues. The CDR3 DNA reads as TGTGCCAGCAACAAACTAGCTTACTACGAGCAGTACTTC. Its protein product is CASNKLAYYEQYF.

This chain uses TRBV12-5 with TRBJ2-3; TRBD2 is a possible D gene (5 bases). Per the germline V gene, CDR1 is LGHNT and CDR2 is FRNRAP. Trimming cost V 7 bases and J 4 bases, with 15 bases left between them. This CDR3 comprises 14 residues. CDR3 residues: CASAELGFADTQYF. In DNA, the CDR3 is TGTGCTAGTGCCGAACTAGGGTTCGCAGATACGCAGTATTTT.

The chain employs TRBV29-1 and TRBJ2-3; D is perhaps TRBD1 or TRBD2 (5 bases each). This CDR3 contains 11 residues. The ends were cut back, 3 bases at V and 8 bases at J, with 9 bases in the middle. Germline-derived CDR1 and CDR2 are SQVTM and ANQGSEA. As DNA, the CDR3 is TGCAGCGTTGAGGGGGTCTCTACGCAGTATTTT. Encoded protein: CSVEGVSTQYF.

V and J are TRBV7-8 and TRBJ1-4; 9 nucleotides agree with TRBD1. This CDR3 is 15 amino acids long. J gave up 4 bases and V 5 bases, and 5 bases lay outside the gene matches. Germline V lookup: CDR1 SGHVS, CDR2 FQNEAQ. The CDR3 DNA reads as TGTGCCAGCAGCGAAGGGACAGGGATTAATGAAAAACTGTTTTTT. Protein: CASSEGTGINEKLFF.

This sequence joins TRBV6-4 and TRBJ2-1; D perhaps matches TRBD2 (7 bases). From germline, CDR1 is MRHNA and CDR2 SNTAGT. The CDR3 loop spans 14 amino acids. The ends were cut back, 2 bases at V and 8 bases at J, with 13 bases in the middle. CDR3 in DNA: TGTGCCAGCAGTGACAGGGGAGGGGGAGATGAGCAGTTCTTC. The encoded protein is CASSDRGGGDEQFF.

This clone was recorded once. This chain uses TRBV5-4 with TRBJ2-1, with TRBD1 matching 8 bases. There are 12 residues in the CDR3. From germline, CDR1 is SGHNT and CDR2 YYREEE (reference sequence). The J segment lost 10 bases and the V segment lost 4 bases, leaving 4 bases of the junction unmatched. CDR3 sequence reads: CASSLDREEQFF. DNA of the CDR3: TGTGCCAGCAGCCTGGACAGGGAAGAGCAGTTCTTC.

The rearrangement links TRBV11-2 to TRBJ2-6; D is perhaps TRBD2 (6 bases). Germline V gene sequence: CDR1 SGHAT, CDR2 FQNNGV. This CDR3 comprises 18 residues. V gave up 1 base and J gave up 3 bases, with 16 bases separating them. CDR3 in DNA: TGTGCCAGCAGCTTAGCTGGGACGGGGGTTGTTGGGGCCAACGTCCTGACTTTC. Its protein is CASSLAGTGVVGANVLTF.

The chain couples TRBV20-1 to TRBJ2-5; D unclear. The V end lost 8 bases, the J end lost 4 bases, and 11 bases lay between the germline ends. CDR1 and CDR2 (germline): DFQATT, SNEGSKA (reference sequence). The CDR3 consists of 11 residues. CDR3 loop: CSKDLRETQYF. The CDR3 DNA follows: TGCAGTAAAGACCTACGAGAGACCCAGTACTTC.

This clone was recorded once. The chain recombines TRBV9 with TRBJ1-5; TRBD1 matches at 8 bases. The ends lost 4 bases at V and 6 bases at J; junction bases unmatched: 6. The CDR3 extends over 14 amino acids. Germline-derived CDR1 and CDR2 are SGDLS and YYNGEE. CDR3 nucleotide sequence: TGTGCCAGCAGCCCACGACAGGGGAGTCAGCCCCAGCATTTT. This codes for CASSPRQGSQPQHF.

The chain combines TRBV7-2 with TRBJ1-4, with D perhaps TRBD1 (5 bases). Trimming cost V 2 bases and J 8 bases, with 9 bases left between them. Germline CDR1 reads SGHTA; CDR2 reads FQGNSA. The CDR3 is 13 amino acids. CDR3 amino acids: CASSLTEGEKLFF. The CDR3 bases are TGTGCCAGCAGCTTAACAGAGGGGGAAAAACTGTTTTTT.